This T cell receptor beta chain was recorded in a study of T-cell reconstitution after alpha-beta-depleted transplantation in children. Overall study findings and caveats: As was reported, about two months after transplant, alpha-beta T cells came from several hundred expanded graft clones. The study traced high day-60 TCRbeta diversity in some patients to surviving recipient T cells and thymic progenitors. Fresh T-cell production supplied most of the T-cell counts and diversity seen one year after transplant.

Unique molecular identifiers were used to barcode this TCRbeta library. TCRdb called the PCR reads again in MiXCR, with one record for every CDR3 protein. Of around 800,000 distinct CDR3 sequences in the sample, around 17% were seen once. CDR1 SGHRS and CDR2 YFSETQ come from the germline V gene. Germline trimming cut 2 bases from V and 5 bases from J; bases unmatched to any gene: 13. This CDR3 region has 18 residues. This clonotype came up many times. What it recognizes is unknown. The input for sequencing was PBMCs, mostly from graft donor cells, taken 360 days after TCRalphabeta/CD19-depleted stem cell transplant. The chain carries TRBV5-1 and TRBJ1-1; 12 nucleotides match TRBD1. The receptor was isolated from a male patient younger than 18 who had a stem cell transplant for acute lymphoblastic leukemia, so the T cells may come from the graft donor. CDR3 nucleotides: TGCGCCAGCAGCTTTCGGGGACAGGGGGCAGGAGGGTGGACTGAAGCTTTCTTT. Translation: CASSFRGQGAGGWTEAFF. Variable domain in full (rest from reference TRBV5-1 and TRBJ1-1): KAGVTQTPRYLIKTRGQQVTLSCSPISGHRSVSWYQQTPGQGLQFLFEYFSETQRNKGNFPGRFSGRQFSNSRSEMNVSTLELGDSALYLCASSFRGQGAGGWTEAFFGQGTRLTVV.